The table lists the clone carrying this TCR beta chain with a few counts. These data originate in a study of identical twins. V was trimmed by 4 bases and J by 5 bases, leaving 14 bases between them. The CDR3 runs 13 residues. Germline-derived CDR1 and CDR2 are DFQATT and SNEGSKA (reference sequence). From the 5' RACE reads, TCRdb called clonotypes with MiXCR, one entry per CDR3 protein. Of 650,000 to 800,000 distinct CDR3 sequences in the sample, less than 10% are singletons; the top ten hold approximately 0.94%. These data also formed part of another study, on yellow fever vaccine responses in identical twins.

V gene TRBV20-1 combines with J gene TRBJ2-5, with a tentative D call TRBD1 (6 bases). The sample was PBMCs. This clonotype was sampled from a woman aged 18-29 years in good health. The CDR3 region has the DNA TGCAGTGCTAATAGGGGGAGCGTGGAGACCCAGTACTTC. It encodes CSANRGSVETQYF.